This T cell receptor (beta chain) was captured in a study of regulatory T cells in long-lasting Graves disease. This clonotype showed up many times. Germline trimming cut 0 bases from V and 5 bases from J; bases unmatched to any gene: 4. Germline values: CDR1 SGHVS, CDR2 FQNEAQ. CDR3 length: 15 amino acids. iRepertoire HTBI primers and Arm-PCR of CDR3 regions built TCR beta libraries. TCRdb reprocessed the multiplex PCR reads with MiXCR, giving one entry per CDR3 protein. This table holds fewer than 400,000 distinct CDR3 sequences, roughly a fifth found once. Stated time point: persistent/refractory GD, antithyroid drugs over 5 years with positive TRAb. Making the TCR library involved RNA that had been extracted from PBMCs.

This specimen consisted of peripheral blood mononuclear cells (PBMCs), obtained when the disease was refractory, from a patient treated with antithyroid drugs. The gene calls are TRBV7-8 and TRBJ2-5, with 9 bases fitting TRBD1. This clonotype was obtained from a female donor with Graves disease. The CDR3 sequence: CASSLAGTGRETQYF. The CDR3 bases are TGTGCCAGCAGCTTAGCGGGGACAGGGAGGGAGACCCAGTACTTC.